What follows is one T cell receptor (beta chain) and its context. The repertoire was sequenced with immunoSEQ multiplex PCR; TCRdb's copy has only in-frame clones and lacks some. The data show under 450,000 clones, with 90% seen just once and around 6.5% held by the top ten. These data are taken from a study of control samples from healthy donors and cancer patients. The CDR3 runs 12 residues. V was cut by 6 bases and J by 1 base, with 7 bases left in between. The germline V gene encodes CDR1 SGHRS and CDR2 YFSETQ. The sample comprised PBMCs. This clonotype originated in a man aged 35 to 55 with head and neck cancer. The chain uses TRBV5-1 and TRBJ1-2, with D unresolved. CDR3 sequence reads: CASNGDNYGYTF. For the CDR3, the DNA is TGCGCCAGCAATGGCGATAACTATGGCTACACCTTC. The variable domain in full, completed from reference TRBV5-1 and TRBJ1-2, reads KAGVTQTPRYLIKTRGQQVTLSCSPISGHRSVSWYQQTPGQGLQFLFEYFSETQRNKGNFPGRFSGRQFSNSRSEMNVSTLELGDSALYLCASNGDNYGYTFGSGTRLTVV.